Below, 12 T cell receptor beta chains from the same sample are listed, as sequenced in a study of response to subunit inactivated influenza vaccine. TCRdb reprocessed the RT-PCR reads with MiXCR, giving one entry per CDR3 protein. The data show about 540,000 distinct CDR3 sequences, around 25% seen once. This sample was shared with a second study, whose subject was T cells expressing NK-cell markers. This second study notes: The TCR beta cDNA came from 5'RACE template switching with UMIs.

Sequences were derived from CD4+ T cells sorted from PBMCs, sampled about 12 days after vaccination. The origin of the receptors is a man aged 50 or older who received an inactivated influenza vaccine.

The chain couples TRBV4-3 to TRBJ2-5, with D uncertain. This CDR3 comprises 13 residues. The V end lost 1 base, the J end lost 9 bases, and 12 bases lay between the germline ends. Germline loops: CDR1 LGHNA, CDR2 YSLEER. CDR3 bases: TGCGCCAGCAGCCAAGCTAGAGGATTGCCCCAGTACTTC. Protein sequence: CASSQARGLPQYF.

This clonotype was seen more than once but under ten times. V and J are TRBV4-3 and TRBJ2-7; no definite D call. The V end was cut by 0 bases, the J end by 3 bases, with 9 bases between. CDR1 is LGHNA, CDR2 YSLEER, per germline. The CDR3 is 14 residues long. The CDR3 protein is CASSQEAVHYEQYF. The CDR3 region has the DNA TGCGCCAGCAGCCAAGAGGCGGTCCACTACGAGCAGTACTTC.

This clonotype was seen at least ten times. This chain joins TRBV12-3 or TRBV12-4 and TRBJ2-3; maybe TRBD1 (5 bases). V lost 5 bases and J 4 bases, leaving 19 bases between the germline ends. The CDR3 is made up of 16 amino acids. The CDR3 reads CASSRQSDVRSDTQYF. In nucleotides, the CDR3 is TGTGCCAGCAGTCGACAGTCCGATGTGCGCTCAGATACGCAGTATTTT.

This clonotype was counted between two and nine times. CDR3: CASSTGWRNTIYF. For the CDR3, the DNA is TGTGCCAGCAGTACAGGGTGGAGAAACACCATATATTTT. This chain connects TRBV12-3 or TRBV12-4 to TRBJ1-3, with a tentative D call TRBD1 (6 bases). The CDR3 extends over 13 amino acids. Between the trimmed V and J ends, which lost 5 bases and 5 bases, there was a span of 10 bases.

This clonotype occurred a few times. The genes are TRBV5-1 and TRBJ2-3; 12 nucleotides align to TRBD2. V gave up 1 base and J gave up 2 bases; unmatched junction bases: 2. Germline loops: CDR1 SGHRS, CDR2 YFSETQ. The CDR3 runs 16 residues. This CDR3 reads CASSLTSGGTTDTQYF. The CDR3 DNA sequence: TGCGCCAGCAGCTTGACTAGCGGGGGGACCACAGATACGCAGTATTTT.

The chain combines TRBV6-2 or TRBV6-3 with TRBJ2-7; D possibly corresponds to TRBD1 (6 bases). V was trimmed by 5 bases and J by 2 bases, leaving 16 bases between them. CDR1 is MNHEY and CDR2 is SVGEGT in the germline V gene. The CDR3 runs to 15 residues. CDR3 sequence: CASSPRTDQTYEQYF. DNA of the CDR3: TGTGCCAGCAGTCCGCGGACAGACCAGACCTACGAGCAGTACTTC.

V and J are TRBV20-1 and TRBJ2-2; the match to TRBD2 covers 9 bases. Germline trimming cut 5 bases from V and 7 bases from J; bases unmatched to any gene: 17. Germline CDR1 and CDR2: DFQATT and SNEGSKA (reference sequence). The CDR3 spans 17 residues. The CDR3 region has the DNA TGCAGTGCTCCCTACGGGCGGGGGGGTGGTAGTAGCGGGGAGCTGTTTTTT. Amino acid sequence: CSAPYGRGGGSSGELFF.

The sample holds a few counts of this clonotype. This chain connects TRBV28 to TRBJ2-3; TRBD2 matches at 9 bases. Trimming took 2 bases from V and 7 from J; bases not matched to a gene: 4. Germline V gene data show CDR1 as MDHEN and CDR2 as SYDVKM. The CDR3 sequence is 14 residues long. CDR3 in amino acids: CASSLLAGHYTQYF. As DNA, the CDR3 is TGTGCCAGCAGTTTACTAGCGGGGCACTATACGCAGTATTTT.

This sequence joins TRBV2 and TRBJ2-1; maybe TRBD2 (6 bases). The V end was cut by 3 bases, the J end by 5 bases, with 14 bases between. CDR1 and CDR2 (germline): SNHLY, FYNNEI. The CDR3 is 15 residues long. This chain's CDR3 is CASSDRQGGHNEQFF. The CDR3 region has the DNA TGTGCCAGCAGTGATAGGCAGGGAGGCCACAATGAGCAGTTCTTC.

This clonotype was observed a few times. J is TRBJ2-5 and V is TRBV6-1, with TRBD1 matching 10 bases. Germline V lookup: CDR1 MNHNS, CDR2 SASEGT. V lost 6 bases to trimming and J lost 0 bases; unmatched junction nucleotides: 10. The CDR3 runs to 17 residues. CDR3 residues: CASRSPPGQGYQETQYF. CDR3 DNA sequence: TGTGCCAGCAGGAGCCCTCCGGGACAGGGGTACCAAGAGACCCAGTACTTC.

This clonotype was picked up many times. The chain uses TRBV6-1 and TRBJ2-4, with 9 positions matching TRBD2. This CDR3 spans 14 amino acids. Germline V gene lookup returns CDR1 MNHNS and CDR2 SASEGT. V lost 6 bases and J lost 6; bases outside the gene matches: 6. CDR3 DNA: TGTGCCAGCAGCCTAGCGGGACCCCCAAACATTCAGTACTTC. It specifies CASSLAGPPNIQYF.

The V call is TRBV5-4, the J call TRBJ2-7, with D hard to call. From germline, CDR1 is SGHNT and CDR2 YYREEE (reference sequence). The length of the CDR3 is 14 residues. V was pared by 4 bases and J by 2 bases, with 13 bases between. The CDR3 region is CASSRESKTYEQYF. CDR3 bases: TGTGCCAGCAGCCGAGAGTCCAAAACCTACGAGCAGTACTTC. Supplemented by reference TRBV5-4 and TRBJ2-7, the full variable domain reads ETGVTQSPTHLIKTRGQQVTLRCSSQSGHNTVSWYQQALGQGPQFIFQYYREEENGRGNFPPRFSGLQFPNYSSELNVNALELDDSALYLCASSRESKTYEQYFGPGTRLTVT.